This TCR beta chain came from a study of T cell changes during pregnancy in multiple sclerosis. Libraries were prepared by immunoSEQ multiplex PCR; TCRdb keeps only in-frame clonotypes and omits some of them. The data contain around 34,000 clones, about nine tenths of them singletons. V lost 4 bases and J 8 bases, leaving 13 bases between the germline ends. The CDR3 consists of 13 residues. CDR1 is SGHRS, CDR2 YFSETQ, per germline. This clonotype was obtained from a female donor with multiple sclerosis, enrolled in a pregnancy study. The gene calls are TRBV5-1 and TRBJ2-1; D might be TRBD2 (6 bases). The sequencing used CD8+ T cells from peripheral blood mononuclear cells, collected in the first trimester of pregnancy. The chain's CDR3 is CASSPGTPDEQFF. The CDR3, as DNA: TGCGCCAGCAGCCCAGGGACTCCGGATGAGCAGTTCTTC.